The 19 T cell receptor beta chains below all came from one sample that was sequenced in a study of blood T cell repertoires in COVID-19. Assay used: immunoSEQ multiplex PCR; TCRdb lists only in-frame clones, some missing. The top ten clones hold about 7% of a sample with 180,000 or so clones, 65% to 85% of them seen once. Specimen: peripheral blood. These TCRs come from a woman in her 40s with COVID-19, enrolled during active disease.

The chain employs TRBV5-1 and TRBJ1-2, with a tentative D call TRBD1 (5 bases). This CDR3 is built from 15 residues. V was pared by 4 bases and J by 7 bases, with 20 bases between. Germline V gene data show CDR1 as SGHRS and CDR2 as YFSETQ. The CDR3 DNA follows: TGCGCCAGCAGCGTCGGCCTGACAGCTCTCTCTGGCTACACCTTC. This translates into CASSVGLTALSGYTF. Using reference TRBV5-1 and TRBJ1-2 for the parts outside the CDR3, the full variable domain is KAGVTQTPRYLIKTRGQQVTLSCSPISGHRSVSWYQQTPGQGLQFLFEYFSETQRNKGNFPGRFSGRQFSNSRSEMNVSTLELGDSALYLCASSVGLTALSGYTFGSGTRLTVV.

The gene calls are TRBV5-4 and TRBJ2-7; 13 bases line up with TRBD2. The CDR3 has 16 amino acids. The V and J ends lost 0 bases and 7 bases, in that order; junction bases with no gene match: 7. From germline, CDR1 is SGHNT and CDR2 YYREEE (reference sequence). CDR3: CASSLDGTSGIGEQYF. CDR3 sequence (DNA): TGTGCCAGCAGCTTGGATGGGACTAGCGGGATAGGAGAGCAGTACTTC. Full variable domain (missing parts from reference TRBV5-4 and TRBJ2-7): ETGVTQSPTHLIKTRGQQVTLRCSSQSGHNTVSWYQQALGQGPQFIFQYYREEENGRGNFPPRFSGLQFPNYSSELNVNALELDDSALYLCASSLDGTSGIGEQYFGPGTRLTVT.

The CDR3 sequence is CASSRLGLASSYEQYF. In DNA form, the CDR3 reads TGTGCCAGCAGTCGGCTGGGACTAGCGAGCTCCTACGAGCAGTACTTC. This chain uses TRBV28 with TRBJ2-7; 10 bases agree with TRBD2. The germline gives CDR1 MDHEN, CDR2 SYDVKM. The CDR3 has 16 amino acids. Germline trimming cut 5 bases from V and 0 bases from J; bases unmatched to any gene: 7. The full variable domain, with the rest looked up from reference TRBV28 and TRBJ2-7, is DVKVTQSSRYLVKRTGEKVFLECVQDMDHENMFWYRQDPGLGLRLIYFSYDVKMKEKGDIPEGYSVSREKKERFSLILESASTNQTSMYLCASSRLGLASSYEQYFGPGTRLTVT.

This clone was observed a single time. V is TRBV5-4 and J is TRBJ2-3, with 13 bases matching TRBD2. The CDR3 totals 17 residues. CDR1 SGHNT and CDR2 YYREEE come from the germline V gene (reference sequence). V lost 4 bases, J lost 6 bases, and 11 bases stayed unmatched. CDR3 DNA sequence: TGTGCCAGCAGCACACTAGGACTAGCGGGAGACTGGGATACGCAGTATTTT. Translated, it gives CASSTLGLAGDWDTQYF.

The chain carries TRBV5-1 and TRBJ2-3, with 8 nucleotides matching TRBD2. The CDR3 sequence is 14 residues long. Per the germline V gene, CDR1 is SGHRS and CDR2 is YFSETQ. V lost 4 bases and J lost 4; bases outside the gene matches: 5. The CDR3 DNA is TGCGCCAGCAGCGCGGGGGGAGGGTCAGATACGCAGTATTTT. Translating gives CASSAGGGSDTQYF.

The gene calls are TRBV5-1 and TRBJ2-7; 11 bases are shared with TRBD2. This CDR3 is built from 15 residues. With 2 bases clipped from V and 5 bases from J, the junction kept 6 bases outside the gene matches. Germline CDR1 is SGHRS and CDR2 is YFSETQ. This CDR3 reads CASSFSGTSGDEQYF. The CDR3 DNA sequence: TGCGCCAGCAGCTTCTCCGGGACTAGCGGCGACGAGCAGTACTTC.

The CDR3 region has the DNA TGTGCCATCAGTGCTTCCGGGACTAGCCCTTCCTACAATGAGCAGTTCTTC. Translation gives CAISASGTSPSYNEQFF. The V call is TRBV10-3, the J call TRBJ2-1, with TRBD2 matching over 9 bases. The V and J ends lost 4 bases and 1 base, in that order; junction bases with no gene match: 8. The germline gives CDR1 ENHRY, CDR2 SYGVKD. This CDR3 has 17 amino acids.

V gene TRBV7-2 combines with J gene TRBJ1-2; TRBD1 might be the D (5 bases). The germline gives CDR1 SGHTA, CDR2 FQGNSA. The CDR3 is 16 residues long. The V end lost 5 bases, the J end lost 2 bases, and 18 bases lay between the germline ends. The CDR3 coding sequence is TGTGCCAGCAGCCGGGCGGGGCGGGCAACCAACTATGGCTACACCTTC. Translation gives CASSRAGRATNYGYTF.

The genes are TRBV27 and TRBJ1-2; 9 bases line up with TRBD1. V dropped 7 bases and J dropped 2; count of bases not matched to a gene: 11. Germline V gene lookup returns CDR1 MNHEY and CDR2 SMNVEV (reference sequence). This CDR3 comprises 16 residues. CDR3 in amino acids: CASTLRGTGTNYGYTF. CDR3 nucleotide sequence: TGTGCCAGCACCCTACGGGGGACAGGGACCAACTATGGCTACACCTTC.

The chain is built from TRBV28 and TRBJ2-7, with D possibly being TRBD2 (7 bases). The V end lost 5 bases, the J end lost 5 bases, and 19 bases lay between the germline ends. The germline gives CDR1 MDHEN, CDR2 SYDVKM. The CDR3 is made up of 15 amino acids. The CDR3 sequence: CASSLGGGLSDEQYF. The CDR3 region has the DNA TGTGCCAGCAGTCTAGGGGGGGGACTTAGTGACGAGCAGTACTTC.

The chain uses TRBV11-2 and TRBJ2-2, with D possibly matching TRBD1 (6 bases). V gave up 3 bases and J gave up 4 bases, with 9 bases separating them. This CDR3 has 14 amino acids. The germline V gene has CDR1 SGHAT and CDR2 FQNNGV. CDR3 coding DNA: TGTGCCAGCAGCTTCCAGGGGTCCACCGGGGAGCTGTTTTTT. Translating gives CASSFQGSTGELFF.

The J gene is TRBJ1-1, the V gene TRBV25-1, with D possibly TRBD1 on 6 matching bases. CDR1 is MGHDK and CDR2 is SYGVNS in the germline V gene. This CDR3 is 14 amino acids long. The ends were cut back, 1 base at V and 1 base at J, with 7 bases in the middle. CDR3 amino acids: CASSEWGQNTEAFF. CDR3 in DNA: TGTGCCAGCAGTGAATGGGGACAGAACACTGAAGCTTTCTTT.

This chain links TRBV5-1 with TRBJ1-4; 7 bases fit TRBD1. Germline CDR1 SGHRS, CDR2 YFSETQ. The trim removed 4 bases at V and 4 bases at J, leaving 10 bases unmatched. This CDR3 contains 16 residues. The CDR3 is CASSLGPQGNNEKLFF. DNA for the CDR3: TGCGCCAGCAGCCTTGGACCACAGGGGAATAATGAAAAACTGTTTTTT.

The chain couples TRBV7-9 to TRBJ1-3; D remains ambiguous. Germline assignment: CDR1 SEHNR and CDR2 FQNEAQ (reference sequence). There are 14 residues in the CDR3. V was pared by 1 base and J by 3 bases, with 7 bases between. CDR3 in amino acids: CASSLVTGGNTIYF. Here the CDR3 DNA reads TGTGCCAGCAGCTTAGTCACTGGTGGAAACACCATATATTTT. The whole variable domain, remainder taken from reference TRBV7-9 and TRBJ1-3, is DTGVSQNPRHKITKRGQNVTFRCDPISEHNRLYWYRQTLGQGPEFLTYFQNEAQLEKSRLLSDRFSAERPKGSFSTLEIQRTEQGDSAMYLCASSLVTGGNTIYFGEGSWLTVV.

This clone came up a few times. The CDR3 region has the DNA TGTGCCAGCAGTTACCTCGGGGGATTCAATCAGCCCCAGCATTTT. Protein sequence: CASSYLGGFNQPQHF. The chain links TRBV6-2 or TRBV6-3 to TRBJ1-5, with D possibly being TRBD1 (5 bases). Per the germline V gene, CDR1 is MNHEY and CDR2 is SVGEGT. CDR3 size: 15 residues. Trimming left V 2 bases short and J 3 bases short, with 11 bases between.

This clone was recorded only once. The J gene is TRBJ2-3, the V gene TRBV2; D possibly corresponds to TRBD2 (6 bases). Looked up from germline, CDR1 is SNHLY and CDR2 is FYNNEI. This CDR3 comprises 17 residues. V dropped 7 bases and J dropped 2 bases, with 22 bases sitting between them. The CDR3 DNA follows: TGTGCCAGCAAAACCTCTAGCGACCTGGGGGACACAGATACGCAGTATTTT. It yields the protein CASKTSSDLGDTDTQYF.

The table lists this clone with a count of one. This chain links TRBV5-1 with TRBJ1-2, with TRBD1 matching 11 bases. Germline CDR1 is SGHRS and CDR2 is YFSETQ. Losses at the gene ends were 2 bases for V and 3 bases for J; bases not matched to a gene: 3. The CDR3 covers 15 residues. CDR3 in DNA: TGCGCCAGCAGCTTAGGACAGGGGGCTCACTATGGCTACACCTTC. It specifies CASSLGQGAHYGYTF. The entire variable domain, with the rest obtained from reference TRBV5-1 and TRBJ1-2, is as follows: KAGVTQTPRYLIKTRGQQVTLSCSPISGHRSVSWYQQTPGQGLQFLFEYFSETQRNKGNFPGRFSGRQFSNSRSEMNVSTLELGDSALYLCASSLGQGAHYGYTFGSGTRLTVV.

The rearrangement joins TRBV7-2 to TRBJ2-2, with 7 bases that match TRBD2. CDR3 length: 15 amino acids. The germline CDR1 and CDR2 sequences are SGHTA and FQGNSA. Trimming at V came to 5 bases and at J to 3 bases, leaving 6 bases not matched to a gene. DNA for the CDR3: TGTGCCAGCAGCAGCACGGGGGGTTACACCGGGGAGCTGTTTTTT. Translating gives CASSSTGGYTGELFF.

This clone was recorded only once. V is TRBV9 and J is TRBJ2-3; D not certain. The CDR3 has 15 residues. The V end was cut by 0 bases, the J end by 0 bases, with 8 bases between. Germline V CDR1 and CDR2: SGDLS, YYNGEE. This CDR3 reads CASSVERGSTDTQYF. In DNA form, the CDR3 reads TGTGCCAGCAGCGTAGAGCGAGGAAGCACAGATACGCAGTATTTT.